The present entry profiles one T cell receptor (beta chain) with its context. Its antigen is still unknown. No quality values exist for individual bases; no much larger clone is one base distant. The immunoSEQ Assay, a bias-controlled multiplex PCR, was used to amplify TCRbeta CDR3 regions from genomic DNA. In the authors' own workflow: The number of nucleated cells in each sample was estimated by amplification of reference gene primers within the assay. To quantify the absolute abundance of each unique TCRbeta CDR3 rearrangement, sequence reads were collapsed and filtered. For each sample, productive Simpson clonality was calculated as the square root of Simpson's diversity index across productive rearrangements. In TCRdb, the immuneACCESS table is reduced to in-frame sequences with V and J assigned. These tables do not hold every clone; where another copy was compared, an unresolved V gene accounts for under half, and the others remain unexplained. That table gives V, J and clone size, and the DNA gave D and trimming. The sample has about 58,000 clones on record, around nine tenths of them singletons. Together, the top ten hold 13% to 15% of the sample.

The sample belongs to a study of blood T cell repertoires in COVID-19 (dated by TCRdb to about 2020). Turning to the overall study: Samples covering the acute and convalescent phases of COVID-19 were provided by collaborators in the United States, Italy and Spain. Deeply sampled blood TCRbeta repertoires from subjects exposed to, actively infected with, or recovered from COVID-19 were included in the dataset. Where available, HLA class I and class II types were obtained from metadata supplied by the sample provider rather than from assay-based typing. A freely available public database, intended as a resource for researchers studying the immune response to SARS-CoV-2, is where the repertoires were released. Sample metadata almost always included a de-identified subject ID, COVID-19 status, age in years and sex. The material from the prospective study consisted of cDNA or gDNA derived from T cells, B-cell-depleted T cells, or PBMCs. Samples were obtained from the ongoing ImmuneRACE study (first 160 participants) and from 1,000 to 1,500 subjects provided by 6 global collaborators.

What the research found in general, with its limitations: Clinical and demographic metadata were provided uncurated, with the amount varying by source and participant.

Collaborating institutions collected whole blood in K2EDTA tubes following their own protocols. For TCRbeta analysis, collaborators shipped samples in one of three forms: frozen whole blood, isolated PBMCs, or DNA extracted from either of those sample types. Sequencing input: peripheral blood. This sequence originates from a woman between 55 and 75 years old with active COVID-19.

The nucleotide sequence reads TGTGCCAGCAGCTTGGTCGGTGGAAACACCATATATTTT. This encodes CASSLVGGNTIYF. The receptor chain draws on TRBV7-8 and TRBJ1-3, with an unclear D gene assignment. Sequences SGHVS (CDR1) and FQNEAQ (CDR2) are obtained from the germline V gene. Deletion took 3 bases off V and 3 bases off J, with a span of 6 bases between the germline ends. CDR3 length: 13 amino acids, cysteine to phenylalanine. Only the CDR3 DNA is retained, 39 bases long and in frame from the first base.